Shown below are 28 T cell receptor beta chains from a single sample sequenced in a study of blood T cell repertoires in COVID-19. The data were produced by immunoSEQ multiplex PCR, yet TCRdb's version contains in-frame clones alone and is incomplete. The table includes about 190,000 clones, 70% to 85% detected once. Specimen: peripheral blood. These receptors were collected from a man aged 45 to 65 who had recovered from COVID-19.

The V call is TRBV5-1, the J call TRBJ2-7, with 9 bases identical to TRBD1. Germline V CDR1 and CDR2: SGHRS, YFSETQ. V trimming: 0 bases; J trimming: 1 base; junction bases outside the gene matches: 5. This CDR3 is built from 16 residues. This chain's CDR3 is CASSLGDRVSSYEQYF. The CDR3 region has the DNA TGCGCCAGCAGCTTGGGGGACAGGGTATCTTCCTACGAGCAGTACTTC.

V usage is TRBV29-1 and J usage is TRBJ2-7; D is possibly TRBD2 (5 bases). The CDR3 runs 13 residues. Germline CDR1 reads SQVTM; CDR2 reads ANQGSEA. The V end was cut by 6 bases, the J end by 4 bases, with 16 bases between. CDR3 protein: CSVVDYPSYEQYF. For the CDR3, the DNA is TGCAGCGTGGTTGACTACCCTAGTTACGAGCAGTACTTC.

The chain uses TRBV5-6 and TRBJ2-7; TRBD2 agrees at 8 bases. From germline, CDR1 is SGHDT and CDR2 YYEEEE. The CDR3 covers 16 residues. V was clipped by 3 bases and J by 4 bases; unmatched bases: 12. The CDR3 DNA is TGTGCCAGCAGCTCATTACTAGCGGAAGCCTTTTACGAGCAGTACTTC. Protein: CASSSLLAEAFYEQYF.

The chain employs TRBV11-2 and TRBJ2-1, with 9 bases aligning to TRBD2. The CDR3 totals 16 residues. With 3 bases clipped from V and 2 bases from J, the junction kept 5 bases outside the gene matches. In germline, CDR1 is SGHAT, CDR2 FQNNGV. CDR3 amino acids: CASSFSSGRTYNEQFF. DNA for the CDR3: TGTGCCAGCAGCTTTAGTAGCGGGAGAACCTACAATGAGCAGTTCTTC.

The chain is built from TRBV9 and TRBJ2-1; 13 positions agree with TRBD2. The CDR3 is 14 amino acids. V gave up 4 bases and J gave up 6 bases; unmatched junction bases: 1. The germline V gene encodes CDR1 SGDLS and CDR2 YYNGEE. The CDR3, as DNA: TGTGCCAGCAGCAGACTAGCGGGAGGCAATGAGCAGTTCTTC. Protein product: CASSRLAGGNEQFF.

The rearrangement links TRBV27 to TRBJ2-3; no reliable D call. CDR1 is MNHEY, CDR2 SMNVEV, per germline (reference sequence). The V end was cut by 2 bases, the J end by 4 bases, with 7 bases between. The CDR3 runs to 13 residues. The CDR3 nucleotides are TGTGCCAGCAGTTTAAGAGAAGCAGATACGCAGTATTTT. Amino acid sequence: CASSLREADTQYF.

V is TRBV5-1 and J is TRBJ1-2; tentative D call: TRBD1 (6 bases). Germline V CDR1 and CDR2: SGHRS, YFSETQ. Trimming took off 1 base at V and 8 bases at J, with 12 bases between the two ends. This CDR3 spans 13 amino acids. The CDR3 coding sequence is TGCGCCAGCAGCTTGACAGGGCTAAGGGGCTACACCTTC. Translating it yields CASSLTGLRGYTF.

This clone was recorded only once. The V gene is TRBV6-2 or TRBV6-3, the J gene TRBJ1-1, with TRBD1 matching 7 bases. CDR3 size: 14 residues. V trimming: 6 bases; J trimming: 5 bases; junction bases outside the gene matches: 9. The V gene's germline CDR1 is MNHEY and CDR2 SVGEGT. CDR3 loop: CASSIDGQATEAFF. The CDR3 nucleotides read TGTGCCAGCAGCATAGATGGACAGGCGACTGAAGCTTTCTTT.

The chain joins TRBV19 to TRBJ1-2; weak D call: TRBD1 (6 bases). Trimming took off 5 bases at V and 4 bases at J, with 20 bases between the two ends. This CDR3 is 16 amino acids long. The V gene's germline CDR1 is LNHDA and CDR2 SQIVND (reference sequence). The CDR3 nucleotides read TGTGCCAGTAGTCATAAACAGGGCTCCGAATCCTATGGCTACACCTTC. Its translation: CASSHKQGSESYGYTF.

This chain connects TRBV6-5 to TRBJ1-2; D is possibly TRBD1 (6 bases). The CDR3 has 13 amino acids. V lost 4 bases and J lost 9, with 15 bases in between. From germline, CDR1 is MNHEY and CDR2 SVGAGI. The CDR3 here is CASSLEHRVSYTF. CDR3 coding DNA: TGTGCCAGCAGTTTAGAACACAGGGTAAGCTACACCTTC.

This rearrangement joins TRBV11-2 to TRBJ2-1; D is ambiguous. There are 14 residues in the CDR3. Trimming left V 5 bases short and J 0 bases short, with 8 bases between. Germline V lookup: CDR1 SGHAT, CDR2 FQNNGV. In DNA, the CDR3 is TGTGCCAGCAGCGTACAATACTCCTACAATGAGCAGTTCTTC. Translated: CASSVQYSYNEQFF.

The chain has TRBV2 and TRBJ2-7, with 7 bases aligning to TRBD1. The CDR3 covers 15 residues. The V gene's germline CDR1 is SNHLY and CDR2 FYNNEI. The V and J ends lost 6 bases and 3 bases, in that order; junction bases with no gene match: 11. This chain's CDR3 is CASRPRQGWGYEQYF. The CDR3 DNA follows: TGTGCCAGCAGACCTCGACAGGGTTGGGGCTACGAGCAGTACTTC.

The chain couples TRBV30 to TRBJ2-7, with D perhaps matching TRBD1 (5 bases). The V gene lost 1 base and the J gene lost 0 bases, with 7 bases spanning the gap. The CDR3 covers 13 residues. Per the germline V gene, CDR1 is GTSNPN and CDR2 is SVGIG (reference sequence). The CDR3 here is CAWSGGISYEQYF. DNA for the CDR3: TGTGCCTGGAGTGGGGGCATCTCCTACGAGCAGTACTTC.

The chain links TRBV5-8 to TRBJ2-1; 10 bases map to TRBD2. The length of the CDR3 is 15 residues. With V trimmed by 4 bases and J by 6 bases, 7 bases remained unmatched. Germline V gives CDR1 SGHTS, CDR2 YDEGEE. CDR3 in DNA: TGTGCCAGCAGCCCAGCGGGAGGGCCCCCCAATGAGCAGTTCTTC. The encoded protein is CASSPAGGPPNEQFF.

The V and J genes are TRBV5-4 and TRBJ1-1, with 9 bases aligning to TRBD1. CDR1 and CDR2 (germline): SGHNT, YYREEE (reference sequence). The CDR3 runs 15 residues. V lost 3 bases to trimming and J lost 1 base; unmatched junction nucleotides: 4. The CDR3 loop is CASSSGTGRNTEAFF. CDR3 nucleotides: TGTGCCAGCAGCTCGGGGACAGGGCGGAACACTGAAGCTTTCTTT.

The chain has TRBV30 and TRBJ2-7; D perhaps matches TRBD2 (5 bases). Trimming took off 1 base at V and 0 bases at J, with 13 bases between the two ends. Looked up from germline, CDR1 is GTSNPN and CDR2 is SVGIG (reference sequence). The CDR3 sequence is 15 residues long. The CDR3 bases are TGTGCCTGGAGTGCCCAAGGCGGGCTCTCCTACGAGCAGTACTTC. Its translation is CAWSAQGGLSYEQYF.

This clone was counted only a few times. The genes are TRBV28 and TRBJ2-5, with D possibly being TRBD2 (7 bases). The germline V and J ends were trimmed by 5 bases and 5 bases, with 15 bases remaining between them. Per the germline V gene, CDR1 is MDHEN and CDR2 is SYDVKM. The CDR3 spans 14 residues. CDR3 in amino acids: CASSVEGGWETQYF. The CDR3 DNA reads TGTGCCAGCAGTGTAGAGGGGGGGTGGGAGACCCAGTACTTC. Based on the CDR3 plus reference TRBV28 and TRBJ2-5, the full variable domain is DVKVTQSSRYLVKRTGEKVFLECVQDMDHENMFWYRQDPGLGLRLIYFSYDVKMKEKGDIPEGYSVSREKKERFSLILESASTNQTSMYLCASSVEGGWETQYFGPGTRLLVL.

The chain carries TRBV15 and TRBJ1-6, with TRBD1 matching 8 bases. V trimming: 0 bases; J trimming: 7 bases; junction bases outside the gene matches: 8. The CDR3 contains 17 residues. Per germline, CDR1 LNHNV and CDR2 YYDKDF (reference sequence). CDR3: CATSRDLGQDKNSPLHF. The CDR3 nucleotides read TGTGCCACCAGCAGAGATCTGGGACAGGATAAAAATTCACCCCTCCACTTT.

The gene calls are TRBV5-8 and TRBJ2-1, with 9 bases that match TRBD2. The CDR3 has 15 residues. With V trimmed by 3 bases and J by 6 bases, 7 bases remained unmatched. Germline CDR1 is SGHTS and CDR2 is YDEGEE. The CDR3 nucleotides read TGTGCCAGCAGCTATAGCGGGAGTTCCCCCAATGAGCAGTTCTTC. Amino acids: CASSYSGSSPNEQFF.

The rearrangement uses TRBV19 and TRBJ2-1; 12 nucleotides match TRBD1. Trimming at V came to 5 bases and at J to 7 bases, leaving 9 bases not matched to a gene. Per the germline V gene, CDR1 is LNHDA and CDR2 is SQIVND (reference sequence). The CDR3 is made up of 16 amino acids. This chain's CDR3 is CASSGWGQGARNEQFF. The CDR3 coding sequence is TGTGCCAGTAGTGGATGGGGACAGGGGGCCCGAAATGAGCAGTTCTTC.

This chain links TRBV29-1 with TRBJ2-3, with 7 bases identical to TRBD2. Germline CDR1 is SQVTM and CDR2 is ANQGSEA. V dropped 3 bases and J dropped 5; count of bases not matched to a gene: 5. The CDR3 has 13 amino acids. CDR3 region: CSVDVREGDTQYF. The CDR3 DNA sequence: TGCAGCGTTGACGTGAGGGAGGGAGATACGCAGTATTTT.

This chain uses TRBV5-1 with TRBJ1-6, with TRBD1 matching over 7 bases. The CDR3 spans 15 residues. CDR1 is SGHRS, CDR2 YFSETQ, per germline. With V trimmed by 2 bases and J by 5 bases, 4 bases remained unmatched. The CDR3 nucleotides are TGCGCCAGCAGCTTAAGACAGGGCAATAATTCACCCCTCCACTTT. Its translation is CASSLRQGNNSPLHF. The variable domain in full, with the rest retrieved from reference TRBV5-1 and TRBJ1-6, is KAGVTQTPRYLIKTRGQQVTLSCSPISGHRSVSWYQQTPGQGLQFLFEYFSETQRNKGNFPGRFSGRQFSNSRSEMNVSTLELGDSALYLCASSLRQGNNSPLHFGNGTRLTVT.

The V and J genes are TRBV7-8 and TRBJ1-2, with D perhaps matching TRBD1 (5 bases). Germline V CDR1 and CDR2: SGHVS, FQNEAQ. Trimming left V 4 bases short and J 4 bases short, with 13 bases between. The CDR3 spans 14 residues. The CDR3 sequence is CASSWGGEGYGYTF. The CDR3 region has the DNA TGTGCCAGCAGCTGGGGAGGGGAGGGCTATGGCTACACCTTC.

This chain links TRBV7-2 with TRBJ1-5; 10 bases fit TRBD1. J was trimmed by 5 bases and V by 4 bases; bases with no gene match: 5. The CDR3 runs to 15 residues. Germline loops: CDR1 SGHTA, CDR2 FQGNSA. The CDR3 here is CASSSGQGWHQPQHF. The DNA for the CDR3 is TGTGCCAGCAGCTCGGGACAGGGGTGGCATCAGCCCCAGCATTTT.

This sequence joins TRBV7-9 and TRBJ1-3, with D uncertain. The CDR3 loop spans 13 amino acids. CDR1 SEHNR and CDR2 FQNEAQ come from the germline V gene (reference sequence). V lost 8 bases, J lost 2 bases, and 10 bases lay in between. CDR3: CASGSVAGNTIYF. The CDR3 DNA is TGTGCCAGCGGCTCAGTGGCTGGAAACACCATATATTTT.

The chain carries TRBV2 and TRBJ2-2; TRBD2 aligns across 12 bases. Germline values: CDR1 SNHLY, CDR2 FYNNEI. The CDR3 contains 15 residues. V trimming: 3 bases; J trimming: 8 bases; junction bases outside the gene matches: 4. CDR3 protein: CASSDLAGGLGELFF. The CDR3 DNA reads TGTGCCAGCAGTGACCTAGCGGGAGGGCTGGGGGAGCTGTTTTTT.

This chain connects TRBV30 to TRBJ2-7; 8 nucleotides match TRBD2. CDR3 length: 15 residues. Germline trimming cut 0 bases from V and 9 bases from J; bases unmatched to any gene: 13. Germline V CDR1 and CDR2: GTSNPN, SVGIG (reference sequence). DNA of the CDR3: TGTGCCTGGAGTGTACAGTCGGGACTAGTGTCGGGGCAGTACTTC. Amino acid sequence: CAWSVQSGLVSGQYF.

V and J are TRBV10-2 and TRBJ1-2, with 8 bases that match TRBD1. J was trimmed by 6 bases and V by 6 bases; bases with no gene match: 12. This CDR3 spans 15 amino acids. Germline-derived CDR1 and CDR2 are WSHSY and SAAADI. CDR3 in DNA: TGCGCCAGCAGAGTCACTGGACAGGGAAGGAATGGCTACACCTTC. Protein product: CASRVTGQGRNGYTF.